This TCR beta chain was retrieved from a study of blood T cells in healthy people across ages (dated by TCRdb to between 2014 and 2017). In the study overall: Template switching captured roughly one uniquely barcoded TCR beta cDNA molecule per two T cells in model experiments. Donors of different ages were randomly distributed across sequencing lanes to avoid experimental bias. The donors were split into four age groups: young (average 16 years), middle-aged (more than 35), aged (more than 55) and long-lived (approximately 80). Using the same blood draw, the study looked at two additional independent replicas of 1 million unique cDNA reads for two donors, one aged 18 to 30 and the other aged 80 or older. Using deep sequencing normalized with unique cDNA molecular identifiers, the study measured how TCR beta repertoire diversity changes with age. The study at large found these results: Conclusive comparison of naive and antigen-experienced compartments was prevented by the profiling of bulk unsorted PBMCs. As age increased, observed TCR beta diversity per million T cells dropped in a roughly linear way, and a significant reduction was already evident by age 40. Estimates of total diversity based on one million sequenced T cells were considered lower bounds and underestimates. Because donor CMV infection status was unknown, age-related changes in expanded clonotypes were potentially confounded. Compared with the aged group, more naive CD4+ T cells, fewer expanded clones and increased TCR diversity were shown by the long-lived group, suggesting age selection. Observed TCR beta diversity correlated strongly with the percentage of naive T cells measured by flow cytometry.

Libraries were constructed by 5' RACE. These reads were obtained on an Illumina HiSeq 2500. A second PCR of about 6 to 11 cycles was performed with a sample-barcoded 5' primer and a J-beta primer mix. Each TCR beta cDNA molecule received a unique molecular identifier from a template-switch 5' adaptor carrying 12 random nucleotides. Each sample yielded at least 2.5 million CDR3-containing paired-end reads. All of the RNA was converted into first-strand cDNA using the Mint cDNA synthesis kit, with a TRBC-specific oligonucleotide serving as the primer. After uracil-DNA glycosylase treatment, a first 18-cycle PCR used universal primers M1SS and BC2_uni_R on all cDNA. The paper's data handling went like this. Each sample was normalized by randomly selecting 1 million high-quality reads, each carrying a distinct molecular identifier. Reads with shared molecular identifiers were discarded instead of being binned into consensus sequences. MiTCR, set to a Q25 quality threshold and the strictest error-elimination algorithm, was used for CDR3 identification, clonotype clustering and error correction. A nonparametric unseen species model with Euler transformation was used to estimate a lower bound on total TCR beta diversity. Using fastp at Q25 and MiXCR, TCRdb reprocessed the public reads and kept productive beta chains. Each record represents a unique CDR3 protein, reported with the most common genes and DNA among its rows. TCRdb's processing, not the study's, gives the V and J calls here. The sample profile shows about 680,000 distinct CDR3 sequences; around half of them were found once. Of the sample, around a third falls within the top ten clones.

The donors were some 39 Caucasian individuals from Russia, aged roughly 6 to 100 years, who were systemically healthy. About 10 milliliters of peripheral blood were collected from each donor into EDTA-treated Vacutainer tubes. PBMCs were isolated by Ficoll-Paque density-gradient centrifugation, with at least 6 million obtained per sample. Total RNA, at least 6 micrograms per sample, was extracted from PBMCs with Trizol reagent. The percentages of naive CD45RAhigh/CD27high T cells were determined by flow cytometry on a PBMC aliquot from every donor. This clonotype was observed a few times. Its antigen remains unidentified. Within one base of it there is no much larger clone, and no base qualities were kept. From the germline V gene, CDR1 is SGHTA and CDR2 is FQGNSA. Compared with germline, V lacks 2 bases and J lacks 7 bases; bases without a gene match: 11. The CDR3 sequence holds 16 residues, the cysteine and phenylalanine included. Here the CDR3 DNA is all that survives: 48 bases in frame from base 1.

Material for sequencing was blood. The clonotype originates from a woman in her sixties or seventies in good health. The chain joins TRBV7-2 to TRBJ2-1; 7 central nucleotides agree with TRBD2. At the DNA level, the sequence is TGTGCCAGCAGCTTATATCCAAGCGGGATGGGGAATGAGCAGTTCTTC. It is translated as CASSLYPSGMGNEQFF.